Described below is a single T cell receptor beta chain sequence and its context. The RNA, about 0.5 to 1 ug, was put through reverse transcription using random hexamers. TCRdb analysed the immunoSEQ multiplex PCR reads with MiXCR anew, one entry per CDR3 protein. The table shows about 290,000 distinct CDR3 sequences, with approximately 85% occurring only once. V was shortened by 7 bases and J by 3 bases, with 19 bases between the two germline ends. Germline V gene sequence: CDR1 MDHEN, CDR2 SYDVKM. The CDR3 is 15 residues long. The data were obtained in a study of CD8 T cells in Susac syndrome. The multiple sclerosis controls comprised treatment-naive patients whose relapsing-remitting disease was stable or active.

Sequenced input: CD8+ T cells from PBMCs. The clonotype originates from a human donor with multiple sclerosis. This sequence joins TRBV28 and TRBJ2-7; possible D gene TRBD1, 6 bases. CDR3 sequence: CASTHSQGILYEQYF. The DNA for the CDR3 is TGTGCCAGCACTCACTCACAGGGTATCCTCTACGAGCAGTACTTC.